What follows are 25 T cell receptor beta chains derived from one specimen sequenced in a study of blood T cell repertoires in COVID-19. The data were produced by immunoSEQ multiplex PCR, yet TCRdb's version contains in-frame clones alone and is incomplete. The data contain fewer than 350,000 clones, more than 70% of them singletons. Sequenced material: PBMCs or T cells enriched from blood (not recorded which). These receptors all come from a woman aged 55-70 years in a cohort exposed to, infected with or recovered from COVID-19 (not recorded which).

This chain links TRBV5-1 with TRBJ1-1; no definite D call. CDR1 is SGHRS, CDR2 YFSETQ, per germline. Trimming took off 1 base at V and 5 bases at J, with 12 bases between the two ends. The CDR3 has 14 residues. The CDR3 reads CASSLLGSGTEAFF. CDR3 nucleotide sequence: TGCGCCAGCAGCTTGTTGGGGTCGGGGACTGAAGCTTTCTTT.

The CDR3 region is CASSLASSDTEAFF. The CDR3, as DNA: TGTGCCAGCAGCTTAGCATCGTCAGACACTGAAGCTTTCTTT. J is TRBJ1-1 and V is TRBV11-2; D is ambiguous. The CDR3 is 14 residues long. Deletions cut 1 base from V and 3 bases from J, with 9 bases between. Germline V gene data show CDR1 as SGHAT and CDR2 as FQNNGV. The full variable domain, rest sourced from reference TRBV11-2 and TRBJ1-1, is EAGVAQSPRYKIIEKRQSVAFWCNPISGHATLYWYQQILGQGPKLLIQFQNNGVVDDSQLPKDRFSAERLKGVDSTLKIQPAKLEDSAVYLCASSLASSDTEAFFGQGTRLTVV.

The genes are TRBV9 and TRBJ2-1; 14 nucleotides match TRBD2. Germline-derived CDR1 and CDR2 are SGDLS and YYNGEE. The CDR3 is 17 amino acids. With 4 bases clipped from V and 7 bases from J, the junction kept 10 bases outside the gene matches. CDR3 sequence: CASSRLQGTSGSNEQFF. The CDR3 coding sequence is TGTGCCAGCAGCCGCCTACAGGGGACTAGCGGGAGTAATGAGCAGTTCTTC.

The rearrangement joins TRBV4-1 to TRBJ2-1, with D perhaps matching TRBD1 (6 bases). The CDR3 totals 18 residues. The germline V gene encodes CDR1 MGHRA and CDR2 YSYEKL. V was cut by 4 bases and J by 0 bases, with 19 bases left in between. This chain's CDR3 is CASSPPGLGQNSYNEQFF. The CDR3 nucleotides read TGCGCCAGCAGCCCCCCTGGTTTAGGACAGAACTCCTACAATGAGCAGTTCTTC.

This clone was detected only a few times. The chain couples TRBV4-1 to TRBJ2-1, with D possibly being TRBD2 (6 bases). The CDR3 extends over 17 amino acids. Germline CDR1 is MGHRA and CDR2 is YSYEKL. Between the trimmed V and J ends, which lost 0 bases and 2 bases, there was a span of 14 bases. The CDR3, as DNA: TGCGCCAGCAGCCAAGATGTGGAGGGCCGTCCCTACAATGAGCAGTTCTTC. This translates into CASSQDVEGRPYNEQFF.

The CDR3 DNA follows: TGTGCCAGCAGCCCCAACCCGGGTACGGGGGGTTCACCCCTCCACTTT. Translated, it gives CASSPNPGTGGSPLHF. This sequence joins TRBV5-4 and TRBJ1-6; D possibly corresponds to TRBD1 (5 bases). The germline V and J ends were trimmed by 4 bases and 9 bases, with 20 bases remaining between them. The CDR3 loop spans 16 amino acids. Germline CDR1 reads SGHNT; CDR2 reads YYREEE (reference sequence).

V usage is TRBV6-5 and J usage is TRBJ2-5, with 8 nucleotides matching TRBD1. The junction had 10 bases not matched to a gene; V was cut back by 9 bases and J by 4 bases. The CDR3 runs to 14 residues. From germline, CDR1 is MNHEY and CDR2 SVGAGI. In nucleotides, the CDR3 is TGTGCCAGTACCCTAGGACAGGGAGTAGAGACCCAGTACTTC. Its protein product is CASTLGQGVETQYF.

This clone was counted a single time. This chain connects TRBV7-2 to TRBJ2-1, with 7 bases that match TRBD2. V lost 6 bases and J lost 6; bases outside the gene matches: 11. CDR3 size: 15 residues. Per the germline V gene, CDR1 is SGHTA and CDR2 is FQGNSA. In DNA form, the CDR3 reads TGTGCCAGCAGTCCCTGGACTAGTTCCCCCAATGAGCAGTTCTTC. Translating gives CASSPWTSSPNEQFF.

V is TRBV7-2 and J is TRBJ1-5, with a weak D call TRBD1 (6 bases). V lost 4 bases and J lost 9, with 13 bases in between. CDR1 is SGHTA and CDR2 is FQGNSA in the germline V gene. The CDR3 length is 13 residues. The chain's CDR3 is CASSYRVRGPQHF. The DNA for the CDR3 is TGTGCCAGCAGCTACAGGGTGAGGGGGCCCCAGCATTTT.

The rearrangement uses TRBV11-2 and TRBJ2-1; TRBD2 agrees at 8 bases. The CDR3 loop spans 16 amino acids. Per the germline V gene, CDR1 is SGHAT and CDR2 is FQNNGV. Trimming took 4 bases from V and 5 from J; bases not matched to a gene: 10. The CDR3 DNA is TGTGCCAGCAGCTCCGTCGGACTAGCTTTGGACAATGAGCAGTTCTTC. This gives the protein CASSSVGLALDNEQFF.

The CDR3 is CSAGRVNTEAFF. CDR3 DNA: TGCAGCGCCGGTAGAGTTAACACTGAAGCTTTCTTT. This chain uses TRBV29-1 with TRBJ1-1; unclear D gene. V was shortened by 7 bases and J by 2 bases, with 11 bases between the two germline ends. CDR1 and CDR2 (germline): SQVTM, ANQGSEA. There are 12 residues in the CDR3.

The chain is built from TRBV6-5 and TRBJ1-5; 7 bases match TRBD1. Germline V gene lookup returns CDR1 MNHEY and CDR2 SVGAGI. CDR3 length equals 14 residues. V lost 6 bases, J lost 5 bases, and 7 bases stayed unmatched. The CDR3 nucleotides read TGTGCCAGCAGAGTCACAGGGGTGCATCAGCCCCAGCATTTT. Translation: CASRVTGVHQPQHF.

This clone was recorded a few times. The V gene is TRBV16, the J gene TRBJ2-1, with 12 bases aligning to TRBD2. CDR3 length: 14 residues. In germline, CDR1 is KGHSY, CDR2 FQNENV. Trimming removed 3 bases from V and 9 bases from J; junction bases left unmatched: 3. This CDR3 reads CASSQTSGSREQFF. The CDR3 DNA is TGTGCCAGCAGCCAGACTAGCGGGAGCCGTGAGCAGTTCTTC.

The genes are TRBV7-9 and TRBJ2-3; 10 bases are shared with TRBD2. J was trimmed by 2 bases and V by 2 bases; bases with no gene match: 1. Germline-derived CDR1 and CDR2 are SEHNR and FQNEAQ (reference sequence). This CDR3 region has 15 residues. The CDR3 loop is CASSLTSGDTDTQYF. The CDR3 coding sequence is TGTGCCAGCAGCTTAACTAGCGGGGACACAGATACGCAGTATTTT. Drawing the rest from reference TRBV7-9 and TRBJ2-3, the complete variable domain is DTGVSQNPRHKITKRGQNVTFRCDPISEHNRLYWYRQTLGQGPEFLTYFQNEAQLEKSRLLSDRFSAERPKGSFSTLEIQRTEQGDSAMYLCASSLTSGDTDTQYFGPGTRLTVL.

The V and J genes are TRBV15 and TRBJ1-2, with D maybe TRBD1 (6 bases). CDR3 size: 15 residues. The V gene lost 0 bases and the J gene lost 7 bases, with 15 bases spanning the gap. CDR1 is LNHNV, CDR2 YYDKDF, per germline (reference sequence). CDR3: CATSRDLRGAGGYTF. In DNA, the CDR3 is TGTGCCACCAGCAGAGATCTTCGGGGGGCCGGTGGCTACACCTTC.

The chain is built from TRBV6-5 and TRBJ1-4; 7 bases match TRBD1. Looked up from germline, CDR1 is MNHEY and CDR2 is SVGAGI. The junction had 7 bases not matched to a gene; V was cut back by 7 bases and J by 5 bases. The CDR3 loop spans 14 amino acids. CDR3 coding DNA: TGTGCCAGCAAACCGACAGGGTCAAATGAAAAACTGTTTTTT. Protein: CASKPTGSNEKLFF.

The V gene is TRBV13, the J gene TRBJ2-7; TRBD2 agrees at 8 bases. V shed 6 bases and J 2 bases; nucleotides not matched to a gene: 12. CDR3 length: 16 amino acids. CDR1 and CDR2 from the germline V gene are PRHDT and FYEKMQ (reference sequence). CDR3 DNA: TGTGCCAGCAGTTCCAATGAGGGACTAGGGGCCTACGAGCAGTACTTC. This encodes CASSSNEGLGAYEQYF.

The chain has TRBV30 and TRBJ1-3; the D is unclear. Germline V gene lookup returns CDR1 GTSNPN and CDR2 SVGIG (reference sequence). V lost 8 bases to trimming and J lost 1 base, with 12 bases between them. The CDR3 spans 13 residues. CDR3 coding DNA: TGTGCCCCATGGGGAGTATCTGGAAACACCATATATTTT. Translated, it gives CAPWGVSGNTIYF. Variable domain in full (rest from reference TRBV30 and TRBJ1-3): SQTIHQWPATLVQPVGSPLSLECTVEGTSNPNLYWYRQAAGRGLQLLFYSVGIGQISSEVPQNLSASRPQDRQFILSSKKLLLSDSGFYLCAPWGVSGNTIYFGEGSWLTVV.

The CDR3 protein is CASRRVSYNEQFF. In nucleotides, the CDR3 is TGTGCCAGTCGCCGGGTGTCCTACAATGAGCAGTTCTTC. This chain links TRBV19 with TRBJ2-1; D gene ambiguous. In germline, CDR1 is LNHDA, CDR2 SQIVND (reference sequence). V was cut by 8 bases and J by 1 base, with 9 bases left in between. The CDR3 loop spans 13 amino acids. Filled out from reference TRBV19 and TRBJ2-1, the complete variable domain reads DGGITQSPKYLFRKEGQNVTLSCEQNLNHDAMYWYRQDPGQGLRLIYYSQIVNDFQKGDIAEGYSVSREKKESFPLTVTSAQKNPTAFYLCASRRVSYNEQFFGPGTRLTVL.

The chain links TRBV30 to TRBJ2-2; maybe TRBD2 (6 bases). Germline lookup yields CDR1 GTSNPN and CDR2 SVGIG (reference sequence). This CDR3 is built from 14 residues. V shed 4 bases and J shed 7 bases, with 16 bases lying between them. For the CDR3, the DNA is TGTGCCTGGAACAGGAGGAGGGTTGACGGGGAGCTGTTTTTT. Protein: CAWNRRRVDGELFF.

This rearrangement joins TRBV7-2 to TRBJ2-7; 8 nucleotides match TRBD2. V was pared by 1 base and J by 2 bases, with 7 bases of the junction left unmatched. Germline V gene data show CDR1 as SGHTA and CDR2 as FQGNSA. The CDR3 length is 16 residues. The CDR3 region is CASSLVSAGGAYEQYF. The CDR3 DNA reads TGTGCCAGCAGCTTAGTGTCGGCGGGAGGAGCCTACGAGCAGTACTTC.

This chain joins TRBV15 and TRBJ1-6; no clear D gene. V lost 0 bases to trimming and J lost 7 bases, with 7 bases between them. Germline V gene lookup returns CDR1 LNHNV and CDR2 YYDKDF (reference sequence). CDR3 length: 14 amino acids. CDR3 residues: CATSRDPENSPLHF. In DNA, the CDR3 is TGTGCCACCAGCAGAGATCCAGAAAATTCACCCCTCCACTTT.

The rearrangement links TRBV5-1 to TRBJ1-2; a possible D gene is TRBD1 (5 bases). Between the trimmed V and J ends, which lost 4 bases and 8 bases, there was a span of 12 bases. This CDR3 is 12 amino acids long. Germline lookup yields CDR1 SGHRS and CDR2 YFSETQ. The CDR3 loop is CASSLIREGYTF. The CDR3 DNA is TGCGCCAGCAGCCTAATCAGGGAAGGCTACACCTTC.

V is TRBV6-6 and J is TRBJ2-5; the D gene is possibly TRBD2 (6 bases). This CDR3 has 15 amino acids. Deletions cut 2 bases from V and 1 base from J, with 11 bases between. In germline, CDR1 is MNHNY, CDR2 SVGAGI (reference sequence). CDR3 protein: CASSYASGPQETQYF. The DNA of the CDR3 is TGTGCCAGCAGTTACGCCAGCGGGCCCCAAGAGACCCAGTACTTC.

The chain joins TRBV28 to TRBJ1-2; weak D call: TRBD1 (6 bases). CDR1 and CDR2 from the germline V gene are MDHEN and SYDVKM. The CDR3 is made up of 14 amino acids. V lost 5 bases, J lost 4 bases, and 14 bases lay in between. The CDR3 here is CASSKRGAGYGYTF. As DNA, the CDR3 is TGTGCCAGCAGTAAGCGGGGGGCTGGCTATGGCTACACCTTC.